Listed here are 17 T cell receptor beta chains from one sample, sequenced in a study of blood T cell repertoires in COVID-19. Using immunoSEQ multiplex PCR, the repertoire was profiled, and TCRdb retains in-frame clones only, with some absent. The data hold under 350,000 clones, with around nine tenths observed a single time. The sequencing input was PBMCs or T cells enriched from blood (not recorded which). The source of these receptors is a woman aged 18-29 years who had recovered from COVID-19.

The chain combines TRBV19 with TRBJ2-7; 8 nucleotides align to TRBD1. The CDR3 totals 13 residues. Unmatched junction bases numbered 5, after V lost 6 bases and J lost 4 bases. CDR1 is LNHDA and CDR2 is SQIVND in the germline V gene (reference sequence). In DNA form, the CDR3 reads TGTGCCAGTAGGGGGACAGGAACATACGAGCAGTACTTC. This gives the protein CASRGTGTYEQYF.

V gene TRBV7-3 combines with J gene TRBJ1-3; 7 positions match TRBD1. In germline, CDR1 is SGHTA, CDR2 FQGTGA. V gave up 5 bases and J gave up 1 base; unmatched junction bases: 5. This CDR3 contains 15 residues. The CDR3 nucleotides are TGTGCCAGCAGCCGGGACAGCTCGTCTGGAAACACCATATATTTT. Residues: CASSRDSSSGNTIYF. The entire variable domain, with the rest obtained from reference TRBV7-3 and TRBJ1-3, is as follows: GAGVSQTPSNKVTEKGKYVELRCDPISGHTALYWYRQSLGQGPEFLIYFQGTGAADDSGLPNDRFFAVRPEGSVSTLKIQRTERGDSAVYLCASSRDSSSGNTIYFGEGSWLTVV.

The gene calls are TRBV18 and TRBJ2-6; tentative D call: TRBD1 (5 bases). Germline loops: CDR1 KGHSH, CDR2 LQKENI. The CDR3 runs 18 residues. Trimming cost V 3 bases and J 4 bases, with 19 bases left between them. The CDR3 protein is CASSPPGGQGGGANVLTF. The CDR3 bases are TGTGCCAGCTCACCCCCTGGTGGGCAGGGCGGAGGGGCCAACGTCCTGACTTTC.

This chain uses TRBV11-3 with TRBJ2-2, with a possible D match to TRBD2 (5 bases). The CDR3 extends over 14 amino acids. Germline V gives CDR1 SGHNT, CDR2 YENEEA. The V and J ends lost 5 bases and 8 bases respectively, with 15 bases between them. CDR3 in amino acids: CASSLGDVVGELFF. The CDR3 bases are TGTGCCAGCAGCCTCGGGGATGTGGTTGGGGAGCTGTTTTTT.

The chain joins TRBV18 to TRBJ2-7; 9 nucleotides line up with TRBD1. Unmatched junction bases numbered 6, after V lost 3 bases and J lost 0 bases. Germline V gene data show CDR1 as KGHSH and CDR2 as LQKENI. CDR3 size: 16 residues. The CDR3, as DNA: TGTGCCAGCTCACCCTCGGGACAGGGTCCCTCCTACGAGCAGTACTTC. Its translation is CASSPSGQGPSYEQYF.

The CDR3 DNA is TGTGCCAGCAGCTTAGACCGGGGCCAAGAGACCCAGTACTTC. Translating it yields CASSLDRGQETQYF. The chain is built from TRBV11-3 and TRBJ2-5; possibly TRBD2 for D (5 bases). The CDR3 extends over 14 amino acids. V was trimmed by 0 bases and J by 1 base, leaving 6 bases between them. The germline V gene encodes CDR1 SGHNT and CDR2 YENEEA.

Here the CDR3 reads CASSIVYVLAENSGANVLTF. The DNA of the CDR3 is TGTGCCAGTAGTATTGTTTATGTCCTAGCGGAGAACTCTGGGGCCAACGTCCTGACTTTC. The gene calls are TRBV19 and TRBJ2-6, with 7 bases fitting TRBD2. After removal of 3 bases from V and 0 bases from J, the junction contained 14 bases not matched to a gene. This CDR3 comprises 20 residues. Per germline, CDR1 LNHDA and CDR2 SQIVND (reference sequence).

The V gene is TRBV4-2, the J gene TRBJ2-1; 8 bases fit TRBD2. CDR3 length: 15 amino acids. Germline V gene data show CDR1 as LGHNA and CDR2 as YNFKEQ. The V segment lost 0 bases and the J segment 5 bases; nucleotides outside the gene matches: 3. CDR3 protein: CASSQDNGRDNEQFF. CDR3 bases: TGTGCCAGCAGCCAAGATAACGGGAGGGACAATGAGCAGTTCTTC.

The chain joins TRBV10-3 to TRBJ2-1; 8 bases line up with TRBD2. The CDR3 sequence is 15 residues long. Germline-derived CDR1 and CDR2 are ENHRY and SYGVKD. V shed 7 bases and J 0 bases; nucleotides not matched to a gene: 5. CDR3 residues: CAITSSGASYNEQFF. For the CDR3, the DNA is TGTGCCATCACCAGTAGCGGGGCCTCCTACAATGAGCAGTTCTTC.

The rearrangement uses TRBV28 and TRBJ2-1; 13 bases map to TRBD2. This CDR3 region has 16 residues. V shed 5 bases and J 15 bases; nucleotides not matched to a gene: 16. The germline V gene has CDR1 MDHEN and CDR2 SYDVKM. CDR3 amino acids: CASSPRSLAGGMWRFF. In DNA form, the CDR3 reads TGTGCCAGCAGTCCGAGATCACTAGCGGGAGGGATGTGGCGGTTCTTC.

The chain combines TRBV4-3 with TRBJ1-6; 10 bases line up with TRBD1. The CDR3 is made up of 14 amino acids. V lost 3 bases to trimming and J lost 10 bases; unmatched junction nucleotides: 3. Germline lookup yields CDR1 LGHNA and CDR2 YSLEER. The CDR3 region is CASSQGTGDSPLHF. The CDR3 nucleotides are TGCGCCAGCAGCCAGGGGACAGGGGACTCACCCCTCCACTTT.

J is TRBJ1-1 and V is TRBV9; 9 bases line up with TRBD1. The CDR3 covers 12 residues. Unmatched junction bases numbered 6, after V lost 4 bases and J lost 11 bases. CDR1 SGDLS and CDR2 YYNGEE come from the germline V gene. The CDR3 spells CASSRGQGSAFF. The CDR3 DNA sequence: TGTGCCAGCAGCCGCGGACAGGGGTCGGCTTTCTTT.

V usage is TRBV7-6 and J usage is TRBJ1-2, with D uncertain. The CDR3 runs 16 residues. Trimming left V 0 bases short and J 6 bases short, with 17 bases between. CDR1 is SGHVS and CDR2 is FNYEAQ in the germline V gene. This CDR3 is CASSLASEPDRDGYTF. DNA for the CDR3: TGTGCCAGCAGCTTAGCTAGCGAGCCGGATAGGGATGGCTACACCTTC.

This chain uses TRBV5-1 with TRBJ2-2, with TRBD2 matching 8 bases. Looked up from germline, CDR1 is SGHRS and CDR2 is YFSETQ. The V gene end was trimmed by 0 bases and the J gene end by 7 bases; junction bases not matched to a gene: 5. The CDR3 sequence is 15 residues long. CDR3 loop: CASSLAGGPVGELFF. CDR3 in DNA: TGCGCCAGCAGCTTGGCGGGGGGGCCGGTCGGGGAGCTGTTTTTT.

The chain combines TRBV6-6 with TRBJ2-7, with TRBD2 matching over 11 bases. Germline CDR1 reads MNHNY; CDR2 reads SVGAGI (reference sequence). CDR3 length: 15 amino acids. V shed 5 bases, J shed 1 base, and the junction held 4 bases outside the gene matches. The CDR3 is CASSNRLAGSYEQYF. CDR3 nucleotides: TGTGCCAGCAGTAACAGACTAGCGGGGTCCTACGAGCAGTACTTC.

J is TRBJ2-2 and V is TRBV6-5; TRBD1 matches 7 bases. CDR1 and CDR2 (germline): MNHEY, SVGAGI. The CDR3 is 16 amino acids. V shed 2 bases, J shed 0 bases, and the junction held 3 bases outside the gene matches. In nucleotides, the CDR3 is TGTGCCAGCAGTTACCTGGGACAGACGAACACCGGGGAGCTGTTTTTT. Translated: CASSYLGQTNTGELFF.

This clone has a single count. The chain is built from TRBV5-1 and TRBJ2-1, with 7 bases fitting TRBD2. The CDR3 length is 16 residues. Germline CDR1 is SGHRS and CDR2 is YFSETQ. The junction had 9 bases not matched to a gene; V was cut back by 1 base and J by 5 bases. The CDR3 sequence is CASSLFSGRGDNEQFF. In nucleotides, the CDR3 is TGCGCCAGCAGCTTGTTCTCTGGGAGGGGTGACAATGAGCAGTTCTTC.